This TCR beta chain derives from a study of blood T cell repertoires in COVID-19. Study at large: There were acute and convalescent COVID-19 samples, and they came from the United States, Italy and Spain.

Repertoires were generated with immunoSEQ multiplex PCR, while TCRdb's copy carries only in-frame clones and drops some. The sample includes about 180,000 clones, 88% of them seen just once. Germline-derived CDR1 and CDR2 are MNHEY and SVGAGI. This CDR3 is built from 11 residues. With 9 bases removed from V and 1 base from J, the gap between germline ends came to 6 bases. A word on this clone: This sample includes further DNA sequences coding for the same CDR3.

Cohort 3 recovered donors had two negative PCRs, clearance, or symptom resolution. This receptor was identified in a young woman who had recovered from COVID-19. The V call is TRBV6-5, the J call TRBJ1-1; D remains unclear. The specimen was PBMCs or T cells enriched from blood (not recorded which). The CDR3 DNA reads TGTGCCAGTCCAGGGAACACTGAAGCTTTCTTT. Its translation: CASPGNTEAFF.